In this sample, the clone carrying this T cell receptor beta chain turned up many times. Its antigen is unknown. The sample originates from a study of regulatory T cells in long-lasting Graves disease. Whole-study context: For under 3 months, newly diagnosed Graves' patients had been taking antithyroid drugs.

In building TCR beta libraries, iRepertoire HTBI primers were used together with Arm-PCR of CDR3 regions. From the multiplex PCR reads, TCRdb called clonotypes with MiXCR, one entry per CDR3 protein. This repertoire shows 300,000 to 400,000 distinct CDR3 sequences, about a sixth found once; its top ten account for about 38%. Indicated time point: newly diagnosed GD, antithyroid drugs for less than 3 months. The TCR library was made from RNA that had been extracted from PBMCs in TRIzol. The source of the patients was an endocrinology department in Xi'an, China. Findings and limits, study-wide: Persistent cases favored TRBV28, TRBJ1-2 and TRBJ2-5. New patients shared about 910 public clonotypes, and persistent patients shared more, with 2,741.

The junction had 6 bases not matched to a gene; V was cut back by 5 bases and J by 6 bases. CDR3 size: 15 residues. Germline V gene data show CDR1 as MNHNS and CDR2 as SASEGT. The source was peripheral blood mononuclear cells (PBMCs), collected at new diagnosis, from a patient treated with antithyroid drugs. This clonotype was sampled from a female donor with Graves disease. The J gene is TRBJ1-4, the V gene TRBV6-1; 10 bases are shared with TRBD1. In DNA form, the CDR3 reads TGTGCCAGCAGTCCGGGACAGGGGTTGGATGAAAAACTGTTTTTT. It encodes CASSPGQGLDEKLFF.